The 10 T cell receptor beta chains presented below share a single source sample, sequenced in a study of CD8+ T cells in alopecia areata. RNA extraction was followed by reverse transcription into cDNA, which acted as the sequencing template. Some clones are missing from TCRdb's copy, which holds only in-frame ones; the method was immunoSEQ multiplex PCR. The sample gives under 250,000 clones, around three fifths of which show up once; approximately 0.45% is in the top ten. The sequenced sample was CD4+ T cells sorted from blood, obtained at week 0. These receptors all stem from a human donor with alopecia areata.

V is TRBV6-5 and J is TRBJ2-3, with a weak D call TRBD2 (6 bases). The germline V and J ends were trimmed by 8 bases and 0 bases, with 12 bases remaining between them. Germline V gene lookup returns CDR1 MNHEY and CDR2 SVGAGI. CDR3 length equals 14 residues. The CDR3 protein is CASSLAASTDTQYF. CDR3 nucleotide sequence: TGTGCCAGCTCGTTAGCGGCAAGCACAGATACGCAGTATTTT.

The V gene is TRBV2, the J gene TRBJ1-4; the D gene is possibly TRBD1 (5 bases). Germline CDR1 reads SNHLY; CDR2 reads FYNNEI. The CDR3 covers 15 residues. V lost 5 bases and J lost 2, with 12 bases in between. The CDR3 is CASSRQGGTNEKLFF. In DNA form, the CDR3 reads TGTGCCAGCAGTCGCCAGGGAGGCACTAATGAAAAACTGTTTTTT.

The J gene is TRBJ2-1, the V gene TRBV2, with a weak D call TRBD1 (6 bases). Deletions cut 11 bases from V and 4 bases from J, with 15 bases between. Germline CDR1 reads SNHLY; CDR2 reads FYNNEI. This CDR3 contains 13 residues. The CDR3 is CAGNQQGYNEQFF. Written as DNA, the CDR3 is TGTGCCGGCAACCAACAGGGTTACAATGAGCAGTTCTTC.

J is TRBJ2-7 and V is TRBV6-5; either TRBD1 or TRBD2 may supply D (5 bases each). This CDR3 has 13 residues. Germline V gene sequence: CDR1 MNHEY, CDR2 SVGAGI. The V and J ends lost 2 bases and 3 bases respectively, with 8 bases between them. The chain's CDR3 is CASSYDGGYEQYF. The DNA for the CDR3 is TGTGCCAGCAGTTACGATGGGGGCTACGAGCAGTACTTC.

The V gene is TRBV18, the J gene TRBJ2-3, with D unresolved. Trimming removed 3 bases at V and 4 bases at J, with 8 bases between. There are 13 residues in the CDR3. Germline loops: CDR1 KGHSH, CDR2 LQKENI. CDR3 loop: CASSPTGADTQYF. CDR3 nucleotides: TGTGCCAGCTCACCGACTGGGGCAGATACGCAGTATTTT.

The J gene is TRBJ1-1, the V gene TRBV14; 9 bases are shared with TRBD1. The ends lost 4 bases at V and 5 bases at J; junction bases unmatched: 2. The CDR3 consists of 13 residues. Germline assignment: CDR1 SGHDN and CDR2 FVKESK. CDR3 in amino acids: CASSRDRVTEAFF. Here the CDR3 DNA reads TGTGCCAGCAGCCGGGACAGGGTTACTGAAGCTTTCTTT.

The V and J genes are TRBV2 and TRBJ1-2; 10 nucleotides agree with TRBD1. This CDR3 region has 15 residues. With 5 bases clipped from V and 2 bases from J, the junction kept 5 bases outside the gene matches. The V gene's germline CDR1 is SNHLY and CDR2 FYNNEI. CDR3 sequence (DNA): TGTGCCAGCAGTCGACAGGGGGCAGGGAACTATGGCTACACCTTC. Translated, it gives CASSRQGAGNYGYTF.

V usage is TRBV7-9 and J usage is TRBJ1-5; D not certain. Trimming left V 7 bases short and J 2 bases short, with 9 bases between. Germline-derived CDR1 and CDR2 are SEHNR and FQNEAQ (reference sequence). The CDR3 has 13 residues. The CDR3 is CASTPDGNQPQHF. CDR3 nucleotide sequence: TGTGCCAGCACCCCGGATGGCAATCAGCCCCAGCATTTT.

The chain recombines TRBV6-1 with TRBJ1-5; D gene uncertain. The CDR3 contains 12 residues. Looked up from germline, CDR1 is MNHNS and CDR2 is SASEGT. V shed 3 bases and J shed 6 bases, with 6 bases lying between them. In nucleotides, the CDR3 is TGTGCCAGCAGTGACCTTTCTCAGCCCCAGCATTTT. It codes for CASSDLSQPQHF.

This clone was detected only a few times. V gene TRBV7-2 combines with J gene TRBJ2-1; D possibly uses TRBD1 or TRBD2 (5 bases each). Looked up from germline, CDR1 is SGHTA and CDR2 is FQGNSA. V lost 3 bases and J lost 6, with 12 bases in between. The CDR3 is made up of 14 amino acids. CDR3 residues: CASSFSGTGNEQFF. Written as DNA, the CDR3 is TGTGCCAGCAGCTTTTCAGGGACCGGCAATGAGCAGTTCTTC. The whole variable domain, filled in from reference TRBV7-2 and TRBJ2-1, reads GAGVSQSPSNKVTEKGKDVELRCDPISGHTALYWYRQSLGQGLEFLIYFQGNSAPDKSGLPSDRFSAERTGGSVSTLTIQRTQQEDSAVYLCASSFSGTGNEQFFGPGTRLTVL.